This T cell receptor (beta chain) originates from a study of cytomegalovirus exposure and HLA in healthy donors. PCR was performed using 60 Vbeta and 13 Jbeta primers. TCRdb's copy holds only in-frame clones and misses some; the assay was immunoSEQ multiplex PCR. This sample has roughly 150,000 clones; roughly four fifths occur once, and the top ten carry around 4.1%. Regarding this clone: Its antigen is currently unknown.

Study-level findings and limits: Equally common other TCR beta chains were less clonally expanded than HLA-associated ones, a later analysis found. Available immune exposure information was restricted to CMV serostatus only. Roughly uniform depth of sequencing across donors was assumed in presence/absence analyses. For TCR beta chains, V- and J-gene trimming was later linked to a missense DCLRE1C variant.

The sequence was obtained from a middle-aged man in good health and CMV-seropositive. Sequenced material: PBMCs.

The CDR3 loop is CASSSTGSGANVLTF. The CDR3 nucleotides are TGTGCCAGCAGTTCTACGGGGTCTGGGGCCAACGTCCTGACTTTC. V gene TRBV27 combines with J gene TRBJ2-6; perhaps TRBD2 as D (5 bases). CDR1 is MNHEY and CDR2 is SMNVEV in the germline V gene (reference sequence). The CDR3 has 15 residues. V lost 4 bases, J lost 1 base, and 8 bases lay in between.